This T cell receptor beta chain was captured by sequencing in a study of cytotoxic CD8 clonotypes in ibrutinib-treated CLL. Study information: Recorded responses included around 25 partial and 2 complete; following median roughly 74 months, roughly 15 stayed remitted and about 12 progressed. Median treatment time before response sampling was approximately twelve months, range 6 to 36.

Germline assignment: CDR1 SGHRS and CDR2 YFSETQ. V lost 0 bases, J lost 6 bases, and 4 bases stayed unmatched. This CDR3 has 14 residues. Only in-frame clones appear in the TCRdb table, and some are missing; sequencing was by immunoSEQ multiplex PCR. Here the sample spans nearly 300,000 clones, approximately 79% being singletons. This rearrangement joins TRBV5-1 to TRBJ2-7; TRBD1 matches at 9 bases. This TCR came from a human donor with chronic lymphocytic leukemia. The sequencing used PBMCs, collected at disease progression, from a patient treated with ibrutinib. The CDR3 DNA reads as TGCGCCAGCAGCTTGGAACAGGGGGCTGGCGAGCAGTACTTC. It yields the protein CASSLEQGAGEQYF.